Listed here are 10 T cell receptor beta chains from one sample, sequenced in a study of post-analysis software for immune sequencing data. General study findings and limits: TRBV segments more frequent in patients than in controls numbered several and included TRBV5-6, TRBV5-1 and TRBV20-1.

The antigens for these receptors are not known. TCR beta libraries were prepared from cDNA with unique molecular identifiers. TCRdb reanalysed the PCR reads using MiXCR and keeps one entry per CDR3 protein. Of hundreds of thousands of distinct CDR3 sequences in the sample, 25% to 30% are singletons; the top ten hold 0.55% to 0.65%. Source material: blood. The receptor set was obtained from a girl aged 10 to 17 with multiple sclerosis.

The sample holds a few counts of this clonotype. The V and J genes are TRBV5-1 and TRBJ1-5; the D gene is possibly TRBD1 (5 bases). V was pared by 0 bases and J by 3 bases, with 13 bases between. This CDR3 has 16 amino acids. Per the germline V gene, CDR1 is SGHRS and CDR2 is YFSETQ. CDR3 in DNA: TGCGCCAGCAGCTTGGCCAGCGGGGGGGTCAATCAGCCCCAGCATTTT. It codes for CASSLASGGVNQPQHF.

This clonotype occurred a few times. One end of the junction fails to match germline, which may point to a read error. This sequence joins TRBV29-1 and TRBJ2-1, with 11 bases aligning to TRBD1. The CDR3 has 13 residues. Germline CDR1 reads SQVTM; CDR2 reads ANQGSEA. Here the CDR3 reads CGVAGTGGNEQFF. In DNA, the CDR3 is TGCGGCGTTGCGGGGACAGGGGGCAATGAGCAGTTCTTC.

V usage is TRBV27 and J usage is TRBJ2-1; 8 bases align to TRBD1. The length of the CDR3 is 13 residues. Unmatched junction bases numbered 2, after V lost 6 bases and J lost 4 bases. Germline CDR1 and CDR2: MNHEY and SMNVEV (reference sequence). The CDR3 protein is CASRGQGYNEQFF. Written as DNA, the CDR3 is TGTGCCAGCAGAGGACAGGGTTACAATGAGCAGTTCTTC.

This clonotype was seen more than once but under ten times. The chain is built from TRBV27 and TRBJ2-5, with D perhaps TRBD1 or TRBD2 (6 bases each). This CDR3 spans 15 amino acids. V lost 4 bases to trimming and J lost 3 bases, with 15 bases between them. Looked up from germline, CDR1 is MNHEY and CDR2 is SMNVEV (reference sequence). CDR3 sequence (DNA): TGTGCCAGCAGTTGGGGGGCGACGAGGGAAGAGACCCAGTACTTC. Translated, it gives CASSWGATREETQYF.

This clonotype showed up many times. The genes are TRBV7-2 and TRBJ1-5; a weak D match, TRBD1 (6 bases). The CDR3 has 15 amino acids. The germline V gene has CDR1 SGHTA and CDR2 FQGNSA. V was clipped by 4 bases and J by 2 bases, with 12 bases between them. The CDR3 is CASSWGRGGNQPQHF. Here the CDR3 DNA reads TGTGCCAGCAGCTGGGGGCGGGGGGGCAATCAGCCCCAGCATTTT.

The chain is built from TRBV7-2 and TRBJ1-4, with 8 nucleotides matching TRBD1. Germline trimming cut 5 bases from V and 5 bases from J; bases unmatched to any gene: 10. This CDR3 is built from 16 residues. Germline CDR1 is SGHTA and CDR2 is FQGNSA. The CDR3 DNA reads TGTGCCAGCAGCACAGACCTCGGGACAGGAAATGAAAAACTGTTTTTT. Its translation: CASSTDLGTGNEKLFF.

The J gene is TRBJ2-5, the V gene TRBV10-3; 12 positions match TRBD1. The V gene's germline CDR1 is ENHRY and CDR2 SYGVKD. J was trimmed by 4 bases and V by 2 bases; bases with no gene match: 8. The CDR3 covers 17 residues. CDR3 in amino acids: CAISEGAGTGGLETQYF. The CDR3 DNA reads TGTGCCATCAGTGAGGGAGCTGGGACAGGGGGCTTAGAGACCCAGTACTTC.

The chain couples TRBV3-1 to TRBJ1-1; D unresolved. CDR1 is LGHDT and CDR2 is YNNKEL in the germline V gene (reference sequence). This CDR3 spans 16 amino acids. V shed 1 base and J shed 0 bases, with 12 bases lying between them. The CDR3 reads CASSQAAANLNTEAFF. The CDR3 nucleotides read TGTGCCAGCAGCCAAGCGGCAGCAAATTTGAACACTGAAGCTTTCTTT.

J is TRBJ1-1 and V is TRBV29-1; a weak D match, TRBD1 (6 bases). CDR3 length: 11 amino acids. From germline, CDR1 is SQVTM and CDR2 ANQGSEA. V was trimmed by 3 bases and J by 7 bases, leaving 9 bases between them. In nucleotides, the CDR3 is TGCAGCGTTGATTCAGGGGTTGAAGCTTTCTTT. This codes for CSVDSGVEAFF.

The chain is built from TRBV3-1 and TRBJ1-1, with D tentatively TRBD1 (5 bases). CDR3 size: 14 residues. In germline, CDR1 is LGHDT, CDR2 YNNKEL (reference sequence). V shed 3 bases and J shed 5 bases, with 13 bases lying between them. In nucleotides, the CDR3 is TGTGCCAGCAGCCAGAAAGGGGTCGGGACTGAAGCTTTCTTT. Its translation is CASSQKGVGTEAFF.